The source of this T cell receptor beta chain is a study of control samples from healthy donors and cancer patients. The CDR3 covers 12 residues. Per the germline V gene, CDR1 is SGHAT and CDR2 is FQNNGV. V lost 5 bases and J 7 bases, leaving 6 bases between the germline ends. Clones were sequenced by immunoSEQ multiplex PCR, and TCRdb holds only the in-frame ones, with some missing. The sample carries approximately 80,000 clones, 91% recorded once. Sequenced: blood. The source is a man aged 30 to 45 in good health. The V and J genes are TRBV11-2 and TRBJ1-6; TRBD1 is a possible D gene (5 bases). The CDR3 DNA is TGTGCCAGCAGCCGGGGGAATTCACCCCTCCACTTT. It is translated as CASSRGNSPLHF.